Below are 27 T cell receptor beta chains sequenced from a single sample in a study of T cell repertoires in cytomegalovirus infection. TCRdb used MiXCR to reprocess the reads, holding one entry per CDR3 protein. The table records approximately 470,000 distinct CDR3 sequences, about two fifths of them present only once. Antigens for these TCRs are unknown. The sample was cultured PBMCs, taken from culture after CMV antigen stimulation. Source of these receptors: a human donor in good health (CMV status not recorded). Some clones in this sample may be carry-over from other donors' samples.

The chain combines TRBV6-1 with TRBJ2-7, with 7 bases lining up with TRBD2. The CDR3 totals 14 residues. Germline values: CDR1 MNHNS, CDR2 SASEGT. V was clipped by 2 bases and J by 3 bases; unmatched bases: 4. CDR3 residues: CASSELAGVYEQYF. The CDR3 DNA follows: TGTGCCAGCAGTGAATTGGCGGGAGTCTACGAGCAGTACTTC.

This rearrangement joins TRBV19 to TRBJ1-5; D remains unclear. The germline V gene encodes CDR1 LNHDA and CDR2 SQIVND (reference sequence). V was trimmed by 6 bases and J by 0 bases, leaving 9 bases between them. CDR3 length: 14 amino acids. The CDR3 spells CASRTAYSNQPQHF. CDR3 nucleotides: TGTGCCAGTAGGACTGCCTATAGCAATCAGCCCCAGCATTTT.

This chain connects TRBV7-9 to TRBJ2-5, with 12 bases matching TRBD2. This CDR3 is built from 15 residues. Trimming cost V 5 bases and J 3 bases; bases outside gene matches: 4. Germline CDR1 and CDR2: SEHNR and FQNEAQ (reference sequence). The CDR3 sequence: CASSPWTSGEETQYF. The CDR3 DNA is TGTGCCAGCAGCCCCTGGACTAGCGGGGAAGAGACCCAGTACTTC.

This clonotype was observed a handful of times. The V gene is TRBV12-3 or TRBV12-4, the J gene TRBJ1-1; maybe TRBD1 (5 bases). This CDR3 is built from 12 residues. Trimming left V 1 base short and J 9 bases short, with 9 bases between. The CDR3 reads CASSLDQGKAFF. In DNA, the CDR3 is TGTGCCAGCAGTTTAGACCAGGGAAAAGCTTTCTTT.

V usage is TRBV12-3 or TRBV12-4 and J usage is TRBJ2-1; 8 positions match TRBD2. The CDR3 runs to 16 residues. J was trimmed by 9 bases and V by 5 bases; bases with no gene match: 15. CDR3 nucleotide sequence: TGTGCCAGCAGTCCCCGGGGGGGGCCGGTTCTGGGTGAGCAGTTCTTC. Translating gives CASSPRGGPVLGEQFF.

This sequence joins TRBV7-9 and TRBJ2-2, with 7 bases that match TRBD1. CDR1 and CDR2 (germline): SEHNR, FQNEAQ (reference sequence). This CDR3 has 14 residues. V gave up 3 bases and J gave up 5 bases; unmatched junction bases: 3. CDR3 in DNA: TGTGCCAGCAGCTTCCTACAGGGGACCGGGGAGCTGTTTTTT. Translating gives CASSFLQGTGELFF.

This clonotype was seen a handful of times. V gene TRBV11-2 combines with J gene TRBJ2-3; D is ambiguous. Per the germline V gene, CDR1 is SGHAT and CDR2 is FQNNGV. Trimming stripped 2 bases from V and 6 bases from J, with 12 bases between. CDR3 length: 14 residues. The CDR3 DNA reads as TGTGCCAGCAGCTTATTCGGTCGCGGTGATACGCAGTATTTT. Translating gives CASSLFGRGDTQYF.

This clonotype showed up just a few times. The gene calls are TRBV7-2 and TRBJ1-1, with D unresolved. Germline V CDR1 and CDR2: SGHTA, FQGNSA. V was clipped by 8 bases and J by 11 bases, with 6 bases between them. This CDR3 contains 8 residues. The CDR3 DNA reads TGTGCCAGCGAACTGGCTTTCTTT. It encodes CASELAFF.

For the CDR3, the DNA is TGCGCCAGCAGTGAGTATCTAGCGGGTGAAGATACGCAGTATTTT. It specifies CASSEYLAGEDTQYF. The chain joins TRBV10-2 to TRBJ2-3, with 8 nucleotides matching TRBD2. Germline V lookup: CDR1 WSHSY, CDR2 SAAADI. V trimming: 1 base; J trimming: 5 bases; junction bases outside the gene matches: 5. The CDR3 has 15 residues.

This clonotype was detected a few times. V gene TRBV2 combines with J gene TRBJ2-1; D may be TRBD2 (5 bases). The CDR3 contains 13 residues. The V end was cut by 4 bases, the J end by 6 bases, with 10 bases between. The germline V gene has CDR1 SNHLY and CDR2 FYNNEI. The CDR3 region has the DNA TGTGCCAGCAGTGTGGATGGAGGCAATGAGCAGTTCTTC. Translating it yields CASSVDGGNEQFF.

The gene calls are TRBV6-1 and TRBJ2-7, with 9 bases lining up with TRBD2. CDR3 length: 15 residues. The germline gives CDR1 MNHNS, CDR2 SASEGT. Trimming took 1 base from V and 3 from J; bases not matched to a gene: 4. The DNA for the CDR3 is TGTGCCAGCAGTGAAGGGCTAGCGGGAATCTACGAGCAGTACTTC. This sequence encodes CASSEGLAGIYEQYF.

The J gene is TRBJ2-5, the V gene TRBV7-2; either TRBD1 or TRBD2 may supply D (5 bases each). CDR1 is SGHTA, CDR2 FQGNSA, per germline. V lost 4 bases, J lost 7 bases, and 13 bases lay in between. This CDR3 spans 13 amino acids. The CDR3 region has the DNA TGTGCCAGCAGCTCCGCTTGGGGGTCGACCCAGTACTTC. Amino acid sequence: CASSSAWGSTQYF.

The chain employs TRBV30 and TRBJ1-2, with 7 positions matching TRBD1. V lost 0 bases, J lost 8 bases, and 18 bases stayed unmatched. CDR1 is GTSNPN, CDR2 SVGIG, per germline (reference sequence). This CDR3 spans 17 amino acids. The CDR3 DNA reads TGTGCCTGGAGTGTTAGGGGGCGGGTCGACCCCCGGCGGGGCTACACCTTC. As protein: CAWSVRGRVDPRRGYTF.

The chain uses TRBV19 and TRBJ2-2, with 10 bases fitting TRBD1. This CDR3 spans 15 amino acids. V lost 7 bases, J lost 2 bases, and 4 bases stayed unmatched. The germline V gene has CDR1 LNHDA and CDR2 SQIVND (reference sequence). As DNA, the CDR3 is TGTGCCAGTATACGGACAGGGGGTAACACCGGGGAGCTGTTTTTT. Its translation is CASIRTGGNTGELFF.

This clonotype was seen more than once but under ten times. V is TRBV7-6 and J is TRBJ2-7; tentative D call: TRBD1 (5 bases). V was trimmed by 3 bases and J by 2 bases, leaving 11 bases between them. The CDR3 loop spans 14 amino acids. CDR1 and CDR2 from the germline V gene are SGHVS and FNYEAQ. CDR3 coding DNA: TGTGCCAGCAGCTTTAGGCAGGGCACCTACGAGCAGTACTTC. Amino acids: CASSFRQGTYEQYF.

This clonotype was found once. V and J are TRBV5-1 and TRBJ2-7, with 12 bases aligning to TRBD2. The CDR3 is 15 amino acids. V gave up 4 bases and J gave up 5 bases; unmatched junction bases: 7. Germline loops: CDR1 SGHRS, CDR2 YFSETQ. The CDR3 sequence: CASSPSSGRDNEQYF. CDR3 DNA sequence: TGCGCCAGCAGCCCCTCTAGCGGGAGGGACAACGAGCAGTACTTC.

The chain combines TRBV5-4 with TRBJ2-7; tentative D call: TRBD1 (6 bases). The germline V gene has CDR1 SGHNT and CDR2 YYREEE (reference sequence). V lost 4 bases and J lost 6, with 23 bases in between. The CDR3 covers 16 residues. CDR3 protein: CASSPGTTQRNAEQYF. CDR3 sequence (DNA): TGTGCCAGCAGCCCCGGGACAACCCAGAGAAACGCCGAGCAGTACTTC. Full variable domain (remainder filled in from reference TRBV5-4 and TRBJ2-7): ETGVTQSPTHLIKTRGQQVTLRCSSQSGHNTVSWYQQALGQGPQFIFQYYREEENGRGNFPPRFSGLQFPNYSSELNVNALELDDSALYLCASSPGTTQRNAEQYFGPGTRLTVT.

This clonotype was recorded a few times. The chain has TRBV12-3 or TRBV12-4 and TRBJ1-5, with 8 bases that match TRBD1. CDR3 size: 17 residues. V gave up 8 bases and J gave up 0 bases; unmatched junction bases: 12. The CDR3 region has the DNA TGTGCCAGCCGCTATGGGACAGGTATCTATAGCAATCAGCCCCAGCATTTT. Its protein is CASRYGTGIYSNQPQHF.

This clonotype was counted between two and nine times. DNA of the CDR3: TGTGCCAGCAGCAATGGGCCTTCACCCCTCCACTTT. Its protein product is CASSNGPSPLHF. The rearrangement uses TRBV6-1 and TRBJ1-6; no firm D call. CDR3 length: 12 residues. V lost 6 bases and J 9 bases, leaving 9 bases between the germline ends. Per the germline V gene, CDR1 is MNHNS and CDR2 is SASEGT.

This clonotype was seen more than once but under ten times. This rearrangement joins TRBV7-2 to TRBJ1-1; no clear D gene. Between the trimmed V and J ends, which lost 2 bases and 5 bases, there was a span of 12 bases. The CDR3 sequence is 14 residues long. Germline V CDR1 and CDR2: SGHTA, FQGNSA. In nucleotides, the CDR3 is TGTGCCAGCAGCTTATCCATGAGTTGGACTGAAGCTTTCTTT. This sequence encodes CASSLSMSWTEAFF.

The chain recombines TRBV29-1 with TRBJ2-7; the match to TRBD1 covers 8 bases. CDR1 and CDR2 from the germline V gene are SQVTM and ANQGSEA. The CDR3 sequence is 13 residues long. Unmatched junction bases numbered 9, after V lost 6 bases and J lost 5 bases. CDR3 protein: CSVRTGSLDEQYF. In DNA, the CDR3 is TGCAGCGTCCGGACAGGGTCCCTCGACGAGCAGTACTTC.

There are a few counts of this clonotype. This sequence joins TRBV19 and TRBJ1-5; a possible D gene is TRBD1 (6 bases). The germline CDR1 and CDR2 sequences are LNHDA and SQIVND (reference sequence). V gave up 3 bases and J gave up 1 base, with 10 bases separating them. There are 15 residues in the CDR3. The CDR3 protein is CASSMRGASNQPQHF. The CDR3 DNA is TGTGCCAGTAGTATGCGGGGGGCAAGCAATCAGCCCCAGCATTTT.

The chain employs TRBV7-6 and TRBJ1-4; 7 nucleotides agree with TRBD1. CDR3 length equals 15 residues. The germline V gene has CDR1 SGHVS and CDR2 FNYEAQ. J was trimmed by 8 bases and V by 6 bases; bases with no gene match: 12. The CDR3 loop is CASSLRGGAGEKLFF. CDR3 in DNA: TGTGCCAGCAGTCTAAGAGGGGGCGCAGGAGAAAAACTGTTTTTT.

The V call is TRBV14, the J call TRBJ2-3; 8 bases are a match to TRBD1. The CDR3 has 20 amino acids. J lost 0 bases, V lost 4 bases, and 18 bases had no gene match. Germline CDR1 SGHDN, CDR2 FVKESK. CDR3 sequence reads: CASSRGLRGPDPTSTDTQYF. The CDR3 DNA reads as TGTGCCAGCAGCCGGGGACTCAGGGGGCCTGACCCAACTAGCACAGATACGCAGTATTTT.

The V call is TRBV5-6, the J call TRBJ2-7; TRBD1 might be the D (6 bases). Deletions cut 4 bases from V and 3 bases from J, with 11 bases between. From germline, CDR1 is SGHDT and CDR2 YYEEEE. The CDR3 totals 13 residues. The CDR3 loop is CASSPGTIYEQYF. CDR3 nucleotides: TGTGCCAGCAGCCCCGGGACAATCTACGAGCAGTACTTC. Complete variable domain (other parts from reference TRBV5-6 and TRBJ2-7): DAGVTQSPTHLIKTRGQQVTLRCSPKSGHDTVSWYQQALGQGPQFIFQYYEEEERQRGNFPDRFSGHQFPNYSSELNVNALLLGDSALYLCASSPGTIYEQYFGPGTRLTVT.

The chain couples TRBV29-1 to TRBJ2-7; 10 bases align to TRBD2. Germline V gives CDR1 SQVTM, CDR2 ANQGSEA. The junction had 10 bases not matched to a gene; V was cut back by 4 bases and J by 1 base. This CDR3 has 16 amino acids. The CDR3 sequence is CSVGGLAGVTSYEQYF. CDR3 DNA: TGCAGCGTTGGAGGGCTAGCGGGGGTAACGTCCTACGAGCAGTACTTC.

J is TRBJ1-2 and V is TRBV7-2, with a weak D call TRBD1 (6 bases). CDR3 length: 15 residues. Per the germline V gene, CDR1 is SGHTA and CDR2 is FQGNSA. V lost 1 base to trimming and J lost 8 bases, with 17 bases between them. CDR3 sequence reads: CASSLVGSGQKGYTF. CDR3 nucleotides: TGTGCCAGCAGCTTAGTCGGATCAGGACAGAAGGGCTACACCTTC.